This T cell receptor (beta chain) was captured in a study of technical replicates of blood from four donors. The V and J ends lost 1 base and 5 bases respectively, with 8 bases between them. Germline CDR1 is SGHAT and CDR2 is FQDESV (reference sequence). The CDR3 is 13 amino acids. This clone occurred once. TCRdb's table, derived via immunoSEQ multiplex PCR, lists solely in-frame clones and lacks some. The table records more than 65,000 clones, around 96% of them present only once. Material: T cells isolated from PBMCs. The clonotype comes from a human donor in good health. The chain uses TRBV11-1 and TRBJ2-5; D call uncertain. As DNA, the CDR3 is TGTGCCAGCAGCTTAGGGGCAACGGAGACCCAGTACTTC. Translation gives CASSLGATETQYF.